The present TCR beta chain was sequenced within a study of blood T cells in healthy people across ages. Primers used in a second PCR of roughly 6 to 12 cycles were a sample-barcoded 5' primer and a J-beta primer mix. MiXCR, run by TCRdb on the 5' RACE reads, gives a single entry per CDR3 protein. The table includes 890,000 or so distinct CDR3 sequences, around 62% detected once. Per the germline V gene, CDR1 is LNHNV and CDR2 is YYDKDF (reference sequence). V was pared by 5 bases and J by 7 bases, with 11 bases of the junction left unmatched. The CDR3 has 15 residues. As for this clonotype: Its antigen is still unknown.

General study results and limits: Considered underestimates were the diversity estimates obtained from one million T cells. With age, beta diversity per million T cells declined roughly linearly, significantly by 40 to 50.

The sample comprised blood. This chain links TRBV15 with TRBJ1-2; TRBD1 aligns across 9 bases. This clonotype was obtained from a man aged 30 to 39 in good health. CDR3 protein: CATSLHTGGAGGYTF. DNA for the CDR3: TGTGCCACCAGCTTACACACAGGGGGCGCCGGTGGCTACACCTTC.